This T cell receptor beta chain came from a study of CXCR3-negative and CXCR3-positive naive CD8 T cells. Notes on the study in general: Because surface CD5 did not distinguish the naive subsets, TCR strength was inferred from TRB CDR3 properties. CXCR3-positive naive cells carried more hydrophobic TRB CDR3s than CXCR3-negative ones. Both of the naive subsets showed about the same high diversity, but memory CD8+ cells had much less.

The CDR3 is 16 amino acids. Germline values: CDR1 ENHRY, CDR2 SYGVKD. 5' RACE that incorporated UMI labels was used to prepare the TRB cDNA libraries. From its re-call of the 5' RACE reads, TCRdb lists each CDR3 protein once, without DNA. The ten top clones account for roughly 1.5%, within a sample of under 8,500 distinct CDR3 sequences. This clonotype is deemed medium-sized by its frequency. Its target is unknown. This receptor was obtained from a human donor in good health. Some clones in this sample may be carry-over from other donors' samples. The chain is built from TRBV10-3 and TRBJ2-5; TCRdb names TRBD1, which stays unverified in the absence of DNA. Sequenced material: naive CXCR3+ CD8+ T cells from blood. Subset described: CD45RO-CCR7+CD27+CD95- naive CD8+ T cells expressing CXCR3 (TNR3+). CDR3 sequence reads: CAISESDRGGQETQYF.